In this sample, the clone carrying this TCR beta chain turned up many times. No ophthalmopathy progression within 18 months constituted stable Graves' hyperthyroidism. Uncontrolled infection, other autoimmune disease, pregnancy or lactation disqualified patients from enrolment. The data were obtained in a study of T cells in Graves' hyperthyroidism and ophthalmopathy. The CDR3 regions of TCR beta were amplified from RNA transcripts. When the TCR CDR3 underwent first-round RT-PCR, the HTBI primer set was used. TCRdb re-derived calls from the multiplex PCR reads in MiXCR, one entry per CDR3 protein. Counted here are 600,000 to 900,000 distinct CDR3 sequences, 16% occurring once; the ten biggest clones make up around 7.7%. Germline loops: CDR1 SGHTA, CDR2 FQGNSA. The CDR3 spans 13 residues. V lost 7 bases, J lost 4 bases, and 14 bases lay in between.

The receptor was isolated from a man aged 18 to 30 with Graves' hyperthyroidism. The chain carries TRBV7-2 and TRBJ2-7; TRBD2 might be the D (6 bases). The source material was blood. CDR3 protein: CASNQGAGYEQYF. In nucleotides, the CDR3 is TGTGCCAGCAATCAGGGCGCGGGATACGAGCAGTACTTC.